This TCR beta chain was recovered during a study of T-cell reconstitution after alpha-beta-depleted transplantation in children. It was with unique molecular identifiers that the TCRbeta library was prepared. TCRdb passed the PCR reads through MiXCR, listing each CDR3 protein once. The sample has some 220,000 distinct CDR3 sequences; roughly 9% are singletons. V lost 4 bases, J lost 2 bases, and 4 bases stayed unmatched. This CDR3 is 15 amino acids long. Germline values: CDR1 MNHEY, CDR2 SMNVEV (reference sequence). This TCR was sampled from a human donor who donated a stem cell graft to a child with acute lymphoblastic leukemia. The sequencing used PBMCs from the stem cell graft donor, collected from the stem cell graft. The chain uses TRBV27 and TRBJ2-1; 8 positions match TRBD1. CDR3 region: CASSSRGQPYNEQFF. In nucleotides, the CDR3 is TGTGCCAGCAGTTCCAGGGGGCAACCCTACAATGAGCAGTTCTTC.